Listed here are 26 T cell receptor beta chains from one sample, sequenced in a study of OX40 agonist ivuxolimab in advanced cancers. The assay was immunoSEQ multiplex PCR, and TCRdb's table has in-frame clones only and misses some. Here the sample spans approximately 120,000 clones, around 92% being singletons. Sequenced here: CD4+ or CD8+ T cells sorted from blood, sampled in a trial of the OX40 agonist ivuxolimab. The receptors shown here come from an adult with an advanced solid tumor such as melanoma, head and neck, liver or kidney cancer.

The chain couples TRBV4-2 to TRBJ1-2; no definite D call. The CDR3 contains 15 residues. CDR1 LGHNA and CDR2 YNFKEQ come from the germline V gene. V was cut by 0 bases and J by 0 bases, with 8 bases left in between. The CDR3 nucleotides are TGTGCCAGCAGCCAAGACTTAGGAACTAACTATGGCTACACCTTC. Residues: CASSQDLGTNYGYTF.

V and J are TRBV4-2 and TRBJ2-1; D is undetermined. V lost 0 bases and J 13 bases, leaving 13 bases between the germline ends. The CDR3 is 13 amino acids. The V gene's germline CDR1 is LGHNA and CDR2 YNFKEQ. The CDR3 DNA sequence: TGTGCCAGCAGCCAAGACCTTCCCGGACGACAGTTCTTC. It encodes CASSQDLPGRQFF.

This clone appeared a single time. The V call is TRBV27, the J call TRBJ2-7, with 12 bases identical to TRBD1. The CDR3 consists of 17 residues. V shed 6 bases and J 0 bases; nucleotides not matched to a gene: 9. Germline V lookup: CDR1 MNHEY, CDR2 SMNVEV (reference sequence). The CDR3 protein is CASRFSAGQGASYEQYF. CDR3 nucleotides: TGTGCCAGCAGATTTTCGGCGGGACAGGGGGCCTCCTACGAGCAGTACTTC.

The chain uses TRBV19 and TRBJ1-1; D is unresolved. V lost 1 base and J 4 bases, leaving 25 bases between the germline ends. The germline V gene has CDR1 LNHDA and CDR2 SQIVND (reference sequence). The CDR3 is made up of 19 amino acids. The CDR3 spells CASSIGMGNRVGAGTEAFF. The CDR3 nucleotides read TGTGCCAGTAGTATAGGTATGGGAAATCGGGTAGGCGCGGGCACTGAAGCTTTCTTT.

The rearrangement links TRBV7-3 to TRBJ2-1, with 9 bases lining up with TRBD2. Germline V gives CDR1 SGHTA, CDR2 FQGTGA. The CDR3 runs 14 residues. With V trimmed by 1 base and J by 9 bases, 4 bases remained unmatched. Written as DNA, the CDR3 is TGTGCCAGCAGCTTAATTAGCGGGAGAGGTGAGCAGTTCTTC. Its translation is CASSLISGRGEQFF.

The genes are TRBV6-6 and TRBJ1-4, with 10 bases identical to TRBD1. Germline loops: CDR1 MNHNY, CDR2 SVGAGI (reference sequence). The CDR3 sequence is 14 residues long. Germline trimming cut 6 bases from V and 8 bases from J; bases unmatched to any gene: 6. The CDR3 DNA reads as TGTGCCAGCAGCCGACGACAGGGGGCGGAAAAACTGTTTTTT. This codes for CASSRRQGAEKLFF.

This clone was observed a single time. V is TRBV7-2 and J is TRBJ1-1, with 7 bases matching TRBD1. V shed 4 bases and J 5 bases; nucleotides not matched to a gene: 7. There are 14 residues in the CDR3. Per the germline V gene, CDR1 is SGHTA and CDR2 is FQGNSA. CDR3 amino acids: CASSSHRGTTEAFF. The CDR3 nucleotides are TGTGCCAGCAGCTCACACAGGGGAACAACTGAAGCTTTCTTT. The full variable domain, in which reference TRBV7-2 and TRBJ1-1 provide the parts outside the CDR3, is GAGVSQSPSNKVTEKGKDVELRCDPISGHTALYWYRQSLGQGLEFLIYFQGNSAPDKSGLPSDRFSAERTGGSVSTLTIQRTQQEDSAVYLCASSSHRGTTEAFFGQGTRLTVV.

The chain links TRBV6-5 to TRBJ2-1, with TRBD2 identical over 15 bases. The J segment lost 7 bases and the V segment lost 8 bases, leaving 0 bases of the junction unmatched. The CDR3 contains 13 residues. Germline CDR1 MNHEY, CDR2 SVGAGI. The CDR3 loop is CASGLAGGNEQFF. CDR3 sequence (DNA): TGTGCCAGCGGACTAGCGGGAGGGAATGAGCAGTTCTTC.

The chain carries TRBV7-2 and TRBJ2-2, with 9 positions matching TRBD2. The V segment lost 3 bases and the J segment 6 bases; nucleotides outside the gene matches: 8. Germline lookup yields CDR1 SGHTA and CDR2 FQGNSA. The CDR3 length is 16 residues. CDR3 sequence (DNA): TGTGCCAGCAGCTTCAGTAGCGGGAGCAATGCCGGGGAGCTGTTTTTT. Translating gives CASSFSSGSNAGELFF.

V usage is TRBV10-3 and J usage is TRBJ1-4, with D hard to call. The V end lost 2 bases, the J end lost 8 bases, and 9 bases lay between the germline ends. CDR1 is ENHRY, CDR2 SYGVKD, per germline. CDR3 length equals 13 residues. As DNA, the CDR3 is TGTGCCATCAGTGAGCCGGCAATAGAAAAACTGTTTTTT. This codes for CAISEPAIEKLFF.

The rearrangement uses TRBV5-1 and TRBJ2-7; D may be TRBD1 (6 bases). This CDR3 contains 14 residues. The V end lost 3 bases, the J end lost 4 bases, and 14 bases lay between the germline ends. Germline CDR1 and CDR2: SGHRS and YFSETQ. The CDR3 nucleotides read TGCGCCAGCAGCTCCCAGACAGGCTGGTACGAGCAGTACTTC. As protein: CASSSQTGWYEQYF.

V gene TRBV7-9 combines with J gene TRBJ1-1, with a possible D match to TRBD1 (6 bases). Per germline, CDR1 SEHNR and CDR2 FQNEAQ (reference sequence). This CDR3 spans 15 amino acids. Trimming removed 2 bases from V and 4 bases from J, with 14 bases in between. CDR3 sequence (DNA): TGTGCCAGCAGCTTAACCACAGGGAAGGTCACTGAAGCTTTCTTT. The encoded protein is CASSLTTGKVTEAFF.

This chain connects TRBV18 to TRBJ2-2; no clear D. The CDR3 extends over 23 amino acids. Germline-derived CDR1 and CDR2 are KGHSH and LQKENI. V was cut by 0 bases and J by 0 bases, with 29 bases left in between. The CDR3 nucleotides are TGTGCCAGCTCACCACCGCAAAGATCTGCCATATACAACGTTTCCTCGAACACCGGGGAGCTGTTTTTT. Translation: CASSPPQRSAIYNVSSNTGELFF.

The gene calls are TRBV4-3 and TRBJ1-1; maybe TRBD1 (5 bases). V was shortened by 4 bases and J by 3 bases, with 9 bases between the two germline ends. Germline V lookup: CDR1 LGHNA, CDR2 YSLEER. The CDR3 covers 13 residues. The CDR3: CASSRAGHTEAFF. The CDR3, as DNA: TGCGCCAGCAGCCGAGCGGGACACACTGAAGCTTTCTTT.

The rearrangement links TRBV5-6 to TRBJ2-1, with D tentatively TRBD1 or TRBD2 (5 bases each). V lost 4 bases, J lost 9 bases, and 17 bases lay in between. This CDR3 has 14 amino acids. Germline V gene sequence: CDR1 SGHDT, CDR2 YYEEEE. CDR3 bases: TGTGCCAGCAGCAACTGGGACCTCGCGGGTGAGCAGTTCTTC. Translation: CASSNWDLAGEQFF.

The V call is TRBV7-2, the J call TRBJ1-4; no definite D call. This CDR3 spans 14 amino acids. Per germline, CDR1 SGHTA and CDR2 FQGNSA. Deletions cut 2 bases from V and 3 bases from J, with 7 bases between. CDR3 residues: CASSLWGSNEKLFF. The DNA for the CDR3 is TGTGCCAGCAGCTTATGGGGATCTAATGAAAAACTGTTTTTT. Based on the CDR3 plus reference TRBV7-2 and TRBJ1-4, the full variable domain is GAGVSQSPSNKVTEKGKDVELRCDPISGHTALYWYRQSLGQGLEFLIYFQGNSAPDKSGLPSDRFSAERTGGSVSTLTIQRTQQEDSAVYLCASSLWGSNEKLFFGSGTQLSVL.

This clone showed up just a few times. The CDR3 region has the DNA TGTGCCAGCAATTCGGCGATCGGGGCCAACGTCCTGACTTTC. It codes for CASNSAIGANVLTF. The chain combines TRBV27 with TRBJ2-6; D remains ambiguous. The V and J ends lost 7 bases and 4 bases respectively, with 11 bases between them. Germline loops: CDR1 MNHEY, CDR2 SMNVEV (reference sequence). The CDR3 is 14 amino acids.

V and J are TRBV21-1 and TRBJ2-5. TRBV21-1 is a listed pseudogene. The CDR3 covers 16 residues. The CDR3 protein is CASSKVRGAHQETQYF. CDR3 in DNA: TGTGCCAGCAGCAAAGTGAGGGGGGCTCACCAAGAGACCCAGTACTTC.

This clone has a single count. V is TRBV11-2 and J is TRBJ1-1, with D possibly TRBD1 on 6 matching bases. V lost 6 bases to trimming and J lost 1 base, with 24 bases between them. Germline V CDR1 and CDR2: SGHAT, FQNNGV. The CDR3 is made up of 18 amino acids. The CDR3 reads CASRLMGRDLGANTEAFF. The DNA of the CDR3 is TGTGCCAGCAGGTTAATGGGACGGGATCTGGGGGCGAACACTGAAGCTTTCTTT.

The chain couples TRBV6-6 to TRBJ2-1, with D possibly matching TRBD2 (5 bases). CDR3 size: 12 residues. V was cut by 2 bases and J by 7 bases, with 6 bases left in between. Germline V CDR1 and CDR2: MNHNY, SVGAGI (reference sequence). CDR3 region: CASSYERNEQFF. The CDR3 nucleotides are TGTGCCAGCAGTTACGAGCGGAATGAGCAGTTCTTC.

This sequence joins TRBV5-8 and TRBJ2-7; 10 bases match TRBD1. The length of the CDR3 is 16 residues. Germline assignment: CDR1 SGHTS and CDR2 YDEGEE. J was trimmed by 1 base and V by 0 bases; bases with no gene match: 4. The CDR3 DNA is TGTGCCAGCAGCTTGGACGACAGGGGGCTATCCTACGAGCAGTACTTC. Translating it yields CASSLDDRGLSYEQYF.

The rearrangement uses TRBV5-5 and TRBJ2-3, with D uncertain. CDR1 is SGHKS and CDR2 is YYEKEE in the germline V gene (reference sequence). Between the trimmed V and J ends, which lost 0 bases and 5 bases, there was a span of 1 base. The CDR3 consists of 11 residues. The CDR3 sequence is CASSLVDTQYF. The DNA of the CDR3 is TGTGCCAGCAGCTTGGTAGATACGCAGTATTTT.

The CDR3 sequence is CASSEASTWSNQPQHF. The CDR3 DNA follows: TGTGCCAGCAGTGAAGCTTCTACGTGGAGCAATCAGCCCCAGCATTTT. This rearrangement joins TRBV2 to TRBJ1-5; no definite D call. Trimming removed 0 bases from V and 1 base from J, with 10 bases in between. Germline V gene lookup returns CDR1 SNHLY and CDR2 FYNNEI. The CDR3 is made up of 16 amino acids.

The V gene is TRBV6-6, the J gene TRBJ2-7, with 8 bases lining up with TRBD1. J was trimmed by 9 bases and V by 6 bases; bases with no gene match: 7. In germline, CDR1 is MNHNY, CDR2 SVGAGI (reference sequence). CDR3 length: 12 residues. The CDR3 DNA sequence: TGTGCCAGCAGCCCGGACAGGGTGTGGCAGTACTTC. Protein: CASSPDRVWQYF.

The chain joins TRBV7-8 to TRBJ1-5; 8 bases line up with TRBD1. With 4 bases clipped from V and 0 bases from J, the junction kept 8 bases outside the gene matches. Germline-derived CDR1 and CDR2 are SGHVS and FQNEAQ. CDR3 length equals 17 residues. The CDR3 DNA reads TGTGCCAGCAGCTCACTAGAGACAGGGGATAGCAATCAGCCCCAGCATTTT. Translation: CASSSLETGDSNQPQHF.

The chain's CDR3 is CASSLAGGPNTGELFF. The CDR3 coding sequence is TGTGCCAGCAGCTTAGCGGGAGGGCCGAACACCGGGGAGCTGTTTTTT. The rearrangement joins TRBV28 to TRBJ2-2; 11 bases agree with TRBD2. The CDR3 consists of 16 residues. From germline, CDR1 is MDHEN and CDR2 SYDVKM. The junction had 3 bases not matched to a gene; V was cut back by 6 bases and J by 0 bases.